The 10 T cell receptor beta chains presented below share a single source sample, sequenced in a study of radiotherapy plus CTLA-4 blockade in lung cancer. Libraries were prepared by immunoSEQ multiplex PCR; TCRdb keeps only in-frame clonotypes and omits some of them. The sample holds about 110,000 clones, over 65% seen once. Sequencing was performed on peripheral blood, taken from a patient treated with radiotherapy plus ipilimumab. These TCRs come from a human donor with non-small cell lung cancer that progressed on radiotherapy plus ipilimumab. Some clones in this sample may be carry-over from other donors' samples.

The chain employs TRBV6-5 and TRBJ1-2; the D gene is possibly TRBD1 (6 bases). Germline V gene data show CDR1 as MNHEY and CDR2 as SVGAGI. With 2 bases removed from V and 0 bases from J, the gap between germline ends came to 13 bases. The CDR3 is 16 amino acids. Written as DNA, the CDR3 is TGTGCCAGCAGTTACGATAGGACAGAGTCTAACTATGGCTACACCTTC. It is translated as CASSYDRTESNYGYTF.

The CDR3 loop reads CASSPRTSGGPQYF. In DNA form, the CDR3 reads TGTGCCAGCAGTCCGAGGACTAGCGGGGGACCGCAGTATTTT. The rearrangement joins TRBV6-5 to TRBJ2-3, with 13 bases lining up with TRBD2. The CDR3 is 14 residues long. Germline lookup yields CDR1 MNHEY and CDR2 SVGAGI. J was trimmed by 10 bases and V by 5 bases; bases with no gene match: 6.

The rearrangement uses TRBV5-4 and TRBJ2-3, with a weak D call TRBD1 (6 bases). In germline, CDR1 is SGHNT, CDR2 YYREEE (reference sequence). V was trimmed by 4 bases and J by 2 bases, leaving 20 bases between them. The CDR3 has 17 residues. The CDR3 DNA is TGTGCCAGCAGCCCACCGGCCGGACAGCTCTCCACAGATACGCAGTATTTT. Protein: CASSPPAGQLSTDTQYF. Using reference TRBV5-4 and TRBJ2-3 for the parts outside the CDR3, the full variable domain is ETGVTQSPTHLIKTRGQQVTLRCSSQSGHNTVSWYQQALGQGPQFIFQYYREEENGRGNFPPRFSGLQFPNYSSELNVNALELDDSALYLCASSPPAGQLSTDTQYFGPGTRLTVL.

The CDR3 DNA follows: TGTGCCAGTAGTTGGCGTTTAGGTAACTATGGCTACACCTTC. It encodes CASSWRLGNYGYTF. This chain links TRBV19 with TRBJ1-2; the D is unclear. V was cut by 5 bases and J by 1 base, with 11 bases left in between. The CDR3 runs 14 residues. Germline V gene sequence: CDR1 LNHDA, CDR2 SQIVND (reference sequence).

This chain joins TRBV18 and TRBJ1-2; a weak D match, TRBD1 (5 bases). CDR1 and CDR2 (germline): KGHSH, LQKENI. Trimming left V 1 base short and J 2 bases short, with 17 bases between. The CDR3 is 17 amino acids. CDR3 DNA sequence: TGTGCCAGCTCACCACTAGGGGAAATAGACACGAACTATGGCTACACCTTC. It yields the protein CASSPLGEIDTNYGYTF.

The chain combines TRBV18 with TRBJ1-2, with D perhaps TRBD1 (5 bases). The CDR3 is 17 amino acids. Trimming left V 5 bases short and J 3 bases short, with 22 bases between. Germline CDR1 and CDR2: KGHSH and LQKENI. CDR3 nucleotides: TGTGCCAGCTCAGCGAATACCGGGACTCAAAACTACTATGGCTACACCTTC. Translation gives CASSANTGTQNYYGYTF. The entire variable domain, with the rest obtained from reference TRBV18 and TRBJ1-2, is as follows: NAGVMQNPRHLVRRRGQEARLRCSPMKGHSHVYWYRQLPEEGLKFMVYLQKENIIDESGMPKERFSAEFPKEGPSILRIQQVVRGDSAAYFCASSANTGTQNYYGYTFGSGTRLTVV.

The genes are TRBV6-6 and TRBJ1-1, with D uncertain. From germline, CDR1 is MNHNY and CDR2 SVGAGI (reference sequence). V lost 0 bases and J lost 6, with 8 bases in between. This CDR3 region has 13 residues. DNA for the CDR3: TGTGCCAGCAGTTACTCGAGTAGACCTGAAGCTTTCTTT. Its protein is CASSYSSRPEAFF.

The V gene is TRBV13, the J gene TRBJ2-1; TRBD1 aligns across 9 bases. With V trimmed by 4 bases and J by 3 bases, 7 bases remained unmatched. CDR1 and CDR2 from the germline V gene are PRHDT and FYEKMQ (reference sequence). The CDR3 runs to 16 residues. The CDR3: CASSSMTGGYYNEQFF. The CDR3 DNA is TGTGCCAGCAGCTCCATGACAGGGGGATACTACAATGAGCAGTTCTTC.

The J gene is TRBJ1-2, the V gene TRBV19, with D possibly being TRBD1 (5 bases). The CDR3 sequence is 14 residues long. V was clipped by 4 bases and J by 4 bases, with 13 bases between them. Germline V gene lookup returns CDR1 LNHDA and CDR2 SQIVND (reference sequence). The CDR3: CASSNSGLRYGYTF. The CDR3 region has the DNA TGTGCCAGTAGTAACTCGGGACTGCGCTATGGCTACACCTTC.

This clone was seen only a few times. The chain links TRBV7-3 to TRBJ2-2; D is unresolved. Trimming removed 6 bases at V and 1 base at J, with 9 bases between. Germline assignment: CDR1 SGHTA and CDR2 FQGTGA. The CDR3 spans 14 residues. CDR3 in DNA: TGTGCCAGCAGAAGGGCAAGGAACACCGGGGAGCTGTTTTTT. Amino acids: CASRRARNTGELFF.